A selection of T cell receptor beta chains follows, all from one sample in a study of cytomegalovirus exposure and HLA in healthy donors. Sequenced by immunoSEQ multiplex PCR; TCRdb stores in-frame clones only, minus some. The sample totals about 200,000 clones. Sequencing was carried out using PBMCs. These receptors were collected from a girl aged 2 to 10 in good health and CMV-seropositive. The CDR3 runs from the conserved cysteine through the conserved F or W. Fields, in order: D gene, V gene, J gene, CDR3 protein, CDR3 DNA. The D gene is left open where the match is weak.

TRBD2	TRBV2	TRBJ2-5	CASSESKLAGGSETQYF	TGTGCCAGCAGTGAATCTAAACTAGCGGGAGGGAGTGAGACCCAGTACTTC
NA	TRBV4-1	TRBJ2-1	CASSQDKVGEGDNEQFF	TGCGCCAGCAGCCAAGATAAAGTGGGGGAGGGGGACAATGAGCAGTTCTTC
NA	TRBV7-9	TRBJ2-5	CASSLESRSGGETQYF	TGTGCCAGCAGCTTAGAGAGTCGGTCAGGGGGGGAGACCCAGTACTTC
TRBD2	TRBV19	TRBJ2-2	CASSIEVGGAGNTGELFF	TGTGCCAGTAGTATAGAGGTGGGGGGAGCGGGAAACACCGGGGAGCTGTTTTTT
TRBD2	TRBV7-2	TRBJ2-5	CASSLGGLEGTQYF	TGTGCCAGCAGCTTAGGGGGACTAGAGGGGACCCAGTACTTC
TRBD2	TRBV19	TRBJ2-6	CASRGGGANVLTF	TGTGCCTCCCGGGGAGGGGGGGCCAACGTCCTGACTTTC
TRBD2	TRBV5-1	TRBJ2-1	CASSATGLAGVDEQFF	TGCGCCAGCAGCGCTACGGGACTAGCGGGAGTAGATGAGCAGTTCTTC
TRBD1	TRBV13	TRBJ1-2	CASSLDRDSQGNYGYTF	TGTGCCAGCAGCTTGGACAGGGACAGCCAGGGCAACTATGGCTACACCTTC
TRBD2	TRBV18	TRBJ2-7	CASSPALADYEQYF	TGTGCCAGCTCACCGGCACTAGCGGACTACGAGCAGTACTTC
TRBD2	TRBV5-1	TRBJ2-7	CASSSGAGSGYEQYF	TGCGCCAGCAGCTCGGGAGCGGGAAGTGGCTACGAGCAGTACTTC
TRBD2	TRBV27	TRBJ2-2	CASTRRLAANTGELFF	TGTGCCAGCACCCGAAGACTAGCCGCGAACACCGGGGAGCTGTTTTTT
TRBD1	TRBV28	TRBJ2-7	CASSPPGQGINEQYF	TGTGCCAGCAGTCCACCGGGACAGGGTATCAACGAGCAGTACTTC
NA	TRBV28	TRBJ2-1	CASSTRNYNEQFF	TGTGCCAGCTCCACTAGGAACTACAATGAGCAGTTCTTC
TRBD1	TRBV18	TRBJ2-7	CASSPNTPDQGAYEQYF	TGTGCCAGCTCACCAAATACCCCGGATCAGGGGGCCTACGAGCAGTACTTC
TRBD2	TRBV6-5	TRBJ2-3	CASRSSGLTADTQYF	TGTGCCAGCAGGTCTAGCGGTCTCACCGCAGATACGCAGTATTTT
NA	TRBV28	TRBJ1-4	CASSRWGVNEKLFF	TGTGCCAGCAGCAGGTGGGGGGTCAATGAAAAACTGTTTTTT